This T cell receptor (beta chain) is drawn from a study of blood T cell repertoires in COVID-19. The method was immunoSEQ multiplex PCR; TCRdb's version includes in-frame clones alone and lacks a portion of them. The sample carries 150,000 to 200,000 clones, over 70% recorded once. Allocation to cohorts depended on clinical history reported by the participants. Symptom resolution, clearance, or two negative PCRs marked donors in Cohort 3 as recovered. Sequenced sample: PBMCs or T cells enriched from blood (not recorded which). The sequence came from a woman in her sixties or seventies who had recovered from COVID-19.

The CDR3 is CASSPEQGNNQPQHF. For the CDR3, the DNA is TGTGCCAGCTCACCAGAACAGGGGAACAATCAGCCCCAGCATTTT. The chain links TRBV18 to TRBJ1-5; TRBD1 matches at 7 bases. CDR1 and CDR2 (germline): KGHSH, LQKENI. V shed 2 bases and J 3 bases; nucleotides not matched to a gene: 4. This CDR3 is 15 amino acids long.